One and the same sample provided the 26 T cell receptor beta chains below, sequenced in a study of blood T cell repertoires in COVID-19. TCRdb's table, derived via immunoSEQ multiplex PCR, lists solely in-frame clones and lacks some. The sample lists some 510,000 clones, roughly 90% occurring once. The sample consisted of PBMCs or T cells enriched from blood (not recorded which). The receptor source for this set is a woman aged 35 to 49 who had recovered from COVID-19.

This chain links TRBV30 with TRBJ2-3; D possibly corresponds to TRBD2 (6 bases). Per germline, CDR1 GTSNPN and CDR2 SVGIG (reference sequence). This CDR3 is built from 13 residues. V lost 5 bases to trimming and J lost 2 bases, with 11 bases between them. As DNA, the CDR3 is TGTGCCTGGGCTACTAGCCACACAGATACGCAGTATTTT. It encodes CAWATSHTDTQYF.

The table lists this clone with a few counts. CDR3 DNA sequence: TGTGCCAGCACTCCAAGGCGACAGGGGAGGCCACCCCTCCACTTT. It encodes CASTPRRQGRPPLHF. The gene calls are TRBV27 and TRBJ1-6, with 8 positions matching TRBD1. The germline V gene encodes CDR1 MNHEY and CDR2 SMNVEV (reference sequence). The CDR3 sequence is 15 residues long. Trimming cost V 7 bases and J 11 bases; bases outside gene matches: 13.

The chain employs TRBV27 and TRBJ1-6; a possible D gene is TRBD1 (6 bases). CDR1 and CDR2 (germline): MNHEY, SMNVEV (reference sequence). V was cut by 5 bases and J by 8 bases, with 10 bases left in between. The CDR3 runs 13 residues. CDR3 amino acids: CASSPQGHSPLHF. CDR3 sequence (DNA): TGTGCCAGCAGTCCTCAGGGGCATTCACCCCTCCACTTT.

In its sample, this clone was seen once. The gene calls are TRBV9 and TRBJ2-1, with TRBD2 identical over 10 bases. Germline lookup yields CDR1 SGDLS and CDR2 YYNGEE. The CDR3 spans 18 residues. V was clipped by 0 bases and J by 5 bases; unmatched bases: 11. The CDR3 is CASSVAQTSGYGDNEQFF. In DNA, the CDR3 is TGTGCCAGCAGCGTAGCACAGACTAGCGGGTATGGAGACAATGAGCAGTTCTTC.

V is TRBV6-5 and J is TRBJ1-5, with D possibly TRBD1 on 6 matching bases. The CDR3 is made up of 15 amino acids. The germline gives CDR1 MNHEY, CDR2 SVGAGI. Deletions cut 2 bases from V and 0 bases from J, with 8 bases between. The CDR3 is CASSYGGHSNQPQHF. CDR3 in DNA: TGTGCCAGCAGTTACGGGGGACATAGCAATCAGCCCCAGCATTTT.

A single count supports this clone. The rearrangement links TRBV29-1 to TRBJ1-3; D is unresolved. The V end lost 4 bases, the J end lost 4 bases, and 17 bases lay between the germline ends. The germline V gene has CDR1 SQVTM and CDR2 ANQGSEA. CDR3 length equals 15 residues. The CDR3 sequence: CSVAMGGLLGNTIYF. CDR3 nucleotide sequence: TGCAGCGTTGCCATGGGCGGGCTCTTGGGAAACACCATATATTTT.

V is TRBV14 and J is TRBJ2-2, with 7 bases identical to TRBD1. With V trimmed by 6 bases and J by 6 bases, 7 bases remained unmatched. The CDR3 totals 14 residues. Germline CDR1 is SGHDN and CDR2 is FVKESK. CDR3: CASSSQGVSGELFF. CDR3 nucleotides: TGTGCCAGCAGTTCGCAGGGGGTTTCCGGGGAGCTGTTTTTT. Based on the CDR3 plus reference TRBV14 and TRBJ2-2, the full variable domain is EAGVTQFPSHSVIEKGQTVTLRCDPISGHDNLYWYRRVMGKEIKFLLHFVKESKQDESGMPNNRFLAERTGGTYSTLKVQPAELEDSGVYFCASSSQGVSGELFFGEGSRLTVL.

This chain joins TRBV7-9 and TRBJ1-3; D unresolved. Trimming pared 5 bases from V and 0 bases from J, leaving 5 bases between. The CDR3 sequence is 13 residues long. The germline gives CDR1 SEHNR, CDR2 FQNEAQ (reference sequence). The CDR3 loop reads CASSPYSGNTIYF. As DNA, the CDR3 is TGTGCCAGCAGCCCGTACTCTGGAAACACCATATATTTT.

The chain recombines TRBV7-9 with TRBJ2-2; no firm D call. The CDR3 sequence is 12 residues long. The V end was cut by 1 base, the J end by 12 bases, with 9 bases between. Germline V gene lookup returns CDR1 SEHNR and CDR2 FQNEAQ (reference sequence). The CDR3 region has the DNA TGTGCCAGCAGCTTAGGGGCATGGAAGCTGTTTTTT. This sequence encodes CASSLGAWKLFF.

The chain links TRBV3-1 (or the pseudogene TRBV3-2) to TRBJ1-6, with 9 bases lining up with TRBD1. This CDR3 spans 15 amino acids. The germline V gene encodes CDR1 LGHDT and CDR2 YNNKEL (reference sequence). J gave up 5 bases and V 4 bases, and 3 bases lay outside the gene matches. The CDR3 bases are TGTGCCAGCAGCCGGGGACAGGGAAATAATTCACCCCTCCACTTT. It codes for CASSRGQGNNSPLHF.

V usage is TRBV28 and J usage is TRBJ1-1, with D possibly TRBD1 on 6 matching bases. Germline V CDR1 and CDR2: MDHEN, SYDVKM. This CDR3 is built from 16 residues. V was clipped by 5 bases and J by 3 bases, with 19 bases between them. In nucleotides, the CDR3 is TGTGCCAGCAGTCCCCCGACAGGATGGGGGTACACTGAAGCTTTCTTT. Protein sequence: CASSPPTGWGYTEAFF.

The chain recombines TRBV25-1 with TRBJ2-1; TRBD1 agrees at 7 bases. CDR1 and CDR2 from the germline V gene are MGHDK and SYGVNS. This CDR3 is 14 amino acids long. J lost 5 bases, V lost 6 bases, and 7 bases had no gene match. CDR3 residues: CASSGTAPNNEQFF. In DNA form, the CDR3 reads TGTGCCAGCAGCGGGACAGCCCCCAACAATGAGCAGTTCTTC.

This clone has a single count. The chain carries TRBV19 and TRBJ2-5, with 7 positions matching TRBD2. This CDR3 has 15 amino acids. The germline V gene encodes CDR1 LNHDA and CDR2 SQIVND (reference sequence). The ends lost 4 bases at V and 4 bases at J; junction bases unmatched: 9. In DNA, the CDR3 is TGTGCCAGTAGTACGGGTATAGCGGGTGGAGAGACCCAGTACTTC. Translated: CASSTGIAGGETQYF.

The V and J genes are TRBV19 and TRBJ1-3, with 8 bases identical to TRBD1. CDR3 length: 16 amino acids. CDR1 LNHDA and CDR2 SQIVND come from the germline V gene (reference sequence). The V gene end was trimmed by 5 bases and the J gene end by 1 base; junction bases not matched to a gene: 7. For the CDR3, the DNA is TGTGCCAGTAGTCCAGGGACAGGCGAATCTGGAAACACCATATATTTT. Its protein is CASSPGTGESGNTIYF. The whole variable domain, filled in from reference TRBV19 and TRBJ1-3, reads DGGITQSPKYLFRKEGQNVTLSCEQNLNHDAMYWYRQDPGQGLRLIYYSQIVNDFQKGDIAEGYSVSREKKESFPLTVTSAQKNPTAFYLCASSPGTGESGNTIYFGEGSWLTVV.

This chain joins TRBV7-9 and TRBJ1-6, with D unresolved. Germline CDR1 reads SEHNR; CDR2 reads FQNEAQ (reference sequence). The CDR3 is 16 amino acids. V was trimmed by 5 bases and J by 3 bases, leaving 14 bases between them. The CDR3 sequence: CASSPVGQVYNSPLHF. The CDR3 nucleotides are TGTGCCAGCAGCCCCGTCGGTCAGGTCTATAATTCACCCCTCCACTTT.

Regarding this clone: Within the sample, other DNA sequences also encode this same CDR3. The chain combines TRBV9 with TRBJ1-5; D may be TRBD1 (5 bases). The germline CDR1 and CDR2 sequences are SGDLS and YYNGEE. CDR3 length: 15 amino acids. V lost 0 bases to trimming and J lost 0 bases, with 7 bases between them. The CDR3 spells CASSVAGGSNQPQHF. In DNA, the CDR3 is TGTGCCAGCAGCGTAGCCGGGGGTAGCAATCAGCCCCAGCATTTT.

The chain is built from TRBV7-2 and TRBJ2-7; D gene uncertain. Germline CDR1 SGHTA, CDR2 FQGNSA. V gave up 5 bases and J gave up 3 bases, with 8 bases separating them. The CDR3 extends over 12 amino acids. CDR3 loop: CASSQQDYEQYF. CDR3 DNA: TGTGCCAGCAGCCAACAAGACTACGAGCAGTACTTC. The entire variable domain, with the rest obtained from reference TRBV7-2 and TRBJ2-7, is as follows: GAGVSQSPSNKVTEKGKDVELRCDPISGHTALYWYRQSLGQGLEFLIYFQGNSAPDKSGLPSDRFSAERTGGSVSTLTIQRTQQEDSAVYLCASSQQDYEQYFGPGTRLTVT.

The chain uses TRBV7-2 and TRBJ2-7; TRBD2 matches at 7 bases. CDR3 length: 16 residues. CDR1 and CDR2 from the germline V gene are SGHTA and FQGNSA. V shed 5 bases and J 2 bases; nucleotides not matched to a gene: 12. This CDR3 is CASSPKGTGRTYEQYF. CDR3 nucleotides: TGTGCCAGCAGCCCAAAAGGTACCGGGAGGACCTACGAGCAGTACTTC.

The chain couples TRBV21-1 to TRBJ2-3; the DNA was not used to check the table's D call, TRBD2. TRBV21-1 is given as a pseudogene. This CDR3 is 16 amino acids long. CDR3 DNA: TGTGCCAGCAGCAAAGGGGGGGGAGTACGGACAGATACGCAGTATTTT. Translated: CASSKGGGVRTDTQYF.

The chain employs TRBV5-5 and TRBJ2-3; 7 bases line up with TRBD1. The CDR3 totals 13 residues. Germline V gene lookup returns CDR1 SGHKS and CDR2 YYEKEE (reference sequence). J was trimmed by 5 bases and V by 0 bases; bases with no gene match: 0. DNA of the CDR3: TGTGCCAGCAGCTTGGGGGACAGAGATACGCAGTATTTT. Translating gives CASSLGDRDTQYF. Supplemented by reference TRBV5-5 and TRBJ2-3, the full variable domain reads DAGVTQSPTHLIKTRGQQVTLRCSPISGHKSVSWYQQVLGQGPQFIFQYYEKEERGRGNFPDRFSARQFPNYSSELNVNALLLGDSALYLCASSLGDRDTQYFGPGTRLTVL.

The gene calls are TRBV11-2 and TRBJ1-6; no firm D call. The V end lost 0 bases, the J end lost 7 bases, and 19 bases lay between the germline ends. CDR1 is SGHAT and CDR2 is FQNNGV in the germline V gene. The CDR3 has 18 residues. The CDR3 region has the DNA TGTGCCAGCAGCTTAGAGGCAGGTCGACGGGGTCTGAATTCACCCCTCCACTTT. This sequence encodes CASSLEAGRRGLNSPLHF.

CDR3 protein: CASSPIITGDTEAFF. Here the CDR3 DNA reads TGTGCCAGCAGTCCAATAATTACAGGCGACACTGAAGCTTTCTTT. The chain combines TRBV6-5 with TRBJ1-1; maybe TRBD1 (5 bases). Trimming removed 5 bases from V and 3 bases from J, with 16 bases in between. Germline V lookup: CDR1 MNHEY, CDR2 SVGAGI. The CDR3 consists of 15 residues.

The chain carries TRBV29-1 and TRBJ2-1, with 7 bases that match TRBD2. Per the germline V gene, CDR1 is SQVTM and CDR2 is ANQGSEA. Trimming removed 7 bases from V and 6 bases from J; junction bases left unmatched: 9. The CDR3 contains 13 residues. The CDR3 DNA reads as TGCAGCGCTGTCCGGACTAGGGGCAATGAGCAGTTCTTC. Its protein is CSAVRTRGNEQFF.

The V and J genes are TRBV12-5 and TRBJ2-3; unclear D gene. The CDR3 is 13 residues long. Deletions cut 5 bases from V and 6 bases from J, with 12 bases between. Germline CDR1 and CDR2: LGHNT and FRNRAP. The CDR3 nucleotides read TGTGCTAGTGGTCCGCTAGGTGCGGATACGCAGTATTTT. Protein: CASGPLGADTQYF.

The gene calls are TRBV5-8 and TRBJ1-5, with TRBD1 identical over 7 bases. Looked up from germline, CDR1 is SGHTS and CDR2 is YDEGEE. V lost 0 bases and J lost 5; bases outside the gene matches: 2. The CDR3 contains 14 residues. The chain's CDR3 is CASSLARGDQPQHF. Here the CDR3 DNA reads TGTGCCAGCAGCTTGGCCAGGGGGGATCAGCCCCAGCATTTT.

The chain couples TRBV6-2 or TRBV6-3 to TRBJ1-2; D may be TRBD1 (5 bases). Germline CDR1 and CDR2: MNHEY and SVGEGT. The CDR3 consists of 13 residues. V lost 2 bases, J lost 8 bases, and 12 bases lay in between. The CDR3 region has the DNA TGTGCCAGCAGTTACGGCAGGGAAGACGGCTACACCTTC. Protein product: CASSYGREDGYTF.